The rows below give T cell receptor beta chains drawn from one sample of a study of shared T cell receptors in the human thymus. TCRdb's copy holds only in-frame clones and misses some; the assay was immunoSEQ multiplex PCR. The table lists 600,000 or so clones, roughly 86% of them singletons. This sample also appeared in a second study, on human thymus T cells.

The sequenced sample consisted of thymocytes. Receptors originate from a boy under two years old with a congenital heart defect. CDR3s include the opening cysteine and the closing phenylalanine or tryptophan.

v_gene,CDR3aa
TRBV7-7,CASSLALQGTLNTEAFF
TRBV28,CASRPDRGSETQYF
TRBV21-1,CASREQVDQPQHF
TRBV28,CASSPKWPSYEQYF
TRBV11-2,CASSLDYEEEKNEKLFF
TRBV11-2,CASSLEDRQPYEQYF
TRBV5-4,CASSWRGPSGANVLTF
TRBV28,CASSPHRVVDTYEQYF
TRBV5-1,CASSSRDRGTNEKLFF
TRBV18,CASSPPGQNTGELFF
TRBV28,CASSLSGENEQYF
TRBV7-2,CASSAGLAPEQYF
TRBV27,CASSLSRGMGTSKTDTQYF
TRBV14,CASSPRTGGNYGYTF
TRBV7-9,CASETPQPGPSRFF
TRBV11-2,CASSLVWTSGYEQYF
TRBV11-2,CASSLEPSGTYEQYF
TRBV9,CASSTDGGSGANVLTF
TRBV18,CASSPPKGDTDTQYF
TRBV27,CASGLQLAGNNGYEQYF
TRBV18,CASSPCDRDRGYEDEKLFF
TRBV2,CASKGGWATNEKLFF
TRBV30,CAWKGTGGSPRRLTGELFF
TRBV4-1,CASSQERDREETQYF
TRBV28,CASSSGTGQRGTAIVKTQYF
TRBV29-1,CSGGGVRLETQYF
TRBV4-1,CASSQDPGDRQSF
TRBV2,CASKGTGNNTDTQYF
TRBV28,CASSPRRGFYEQYF
TRBV19,CASSIDPWTEAINSGGYTF
TRBV9,CASSVGDRGHEQYF
TRBV11-3,CASSSGTGGNEQFF
TRBV19,CASSNRLAGRGTDTQYF
TRBV5-1,CASSRQGNTEAFF
TRBV12-5,CARNHTGKGNTIYF
TRBV6-1,CASSEAGTGGNTIYF
TRBV19,CASSMTSGLTYNEQFF
TRBV5-1,CASSFHPSGISTYEQYF
TRBV4-3,CASSQAPQMTGKFYEQYF
TRBV27,CASSFRGGYGYTF
TRBV25-1,CASSDPSRNRGADTQYF
TRBV2,CASSERGTGRDYGYTF